The clone carrying this TCR beta chain was found a few times. The CDR3 spans 14 residues. Trimming pared 5 bases from V and 4 bases from J, leaving 14 bases between. Germline V gene data show CDR1 as MNHEY and CDR2 as SMNVEV (reference sequence). A second roughly 6 to 11 cycle PCR used barcoded and J-beta primers. TCRdb independently ran MiXCR on the 5' RACE reads; one entry per CDR3 protein. The sample shows some 700,000 distinct CDR3 sequences, about 24% of them seen only once. The sample comes from a study of blood T cells in healthy people across ages. This sequence originates from a man between 65 and 85 years old in good health. The rearrangement links TRBV27 to TRBJ1-2; a weak D match, TRBD1 (6 bases). Source material: blood. The CDR3 DNA reads TGTGCCAGCAGTGCCCGACAGGAAATCTATGGCTACACCTTC. This encodes CASSARQEIYGYTF.